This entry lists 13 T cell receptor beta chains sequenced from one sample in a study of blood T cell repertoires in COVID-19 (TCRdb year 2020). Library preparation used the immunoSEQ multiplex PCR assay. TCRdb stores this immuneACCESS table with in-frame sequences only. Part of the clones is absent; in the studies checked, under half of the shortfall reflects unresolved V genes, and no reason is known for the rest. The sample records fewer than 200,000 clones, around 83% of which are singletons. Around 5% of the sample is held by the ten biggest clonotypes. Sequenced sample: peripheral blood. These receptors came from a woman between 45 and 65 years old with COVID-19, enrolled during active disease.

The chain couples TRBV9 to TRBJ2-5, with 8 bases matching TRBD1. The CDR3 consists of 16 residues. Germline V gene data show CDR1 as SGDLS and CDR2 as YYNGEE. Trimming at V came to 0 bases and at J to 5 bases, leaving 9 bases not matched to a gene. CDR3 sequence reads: CASSVDRGTVWETQYF. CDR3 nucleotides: TGTGCCAGCAGCGTAGACAGGGGGACCGTATGGGAGACCCAGTACTTC.

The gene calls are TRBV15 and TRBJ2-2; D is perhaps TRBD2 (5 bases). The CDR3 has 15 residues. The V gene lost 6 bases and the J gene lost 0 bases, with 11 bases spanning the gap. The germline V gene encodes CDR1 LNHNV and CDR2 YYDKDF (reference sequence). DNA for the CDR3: TGTGCCACCAGTCTTGGACTCCCGAACACCGGGGAGCTGTTTTTT. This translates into CATSLGLPNTGELFF.

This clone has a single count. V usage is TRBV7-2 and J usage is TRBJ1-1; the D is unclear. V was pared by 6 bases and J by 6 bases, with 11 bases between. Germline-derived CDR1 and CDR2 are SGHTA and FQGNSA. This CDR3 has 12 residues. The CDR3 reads CASREAGPEAFF. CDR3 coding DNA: TGTGCCAGCAGAGAGGCGGGCCCTGAAGCTTTCTTT.

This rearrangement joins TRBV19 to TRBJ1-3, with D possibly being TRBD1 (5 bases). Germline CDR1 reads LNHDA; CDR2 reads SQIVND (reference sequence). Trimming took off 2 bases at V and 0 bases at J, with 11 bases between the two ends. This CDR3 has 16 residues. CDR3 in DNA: TGTGCCAGTAGTATAACCAGGACACCCTCTGGAAACACCATATATTTT. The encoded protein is CASSITRTPSGNTIYF.

This chain's CDR3 is CASSARGNSPLHF. DNA of the CDR3: TGTGCCAGTTCGGCCAGGGGAAATTCACCCCTCCACTTT. This rearrangement joins TRBV19 to TRBJ1-6; D is perhaps TRBD1 (6 bases). The germline gives CDR1 LNHDA, CDR2 SQIVND (reference sequence). The V gene lost 8 bases and the J gene lost 7 bases, with 12 bases spanning the gap. The CDR3 consists of 13 residues.

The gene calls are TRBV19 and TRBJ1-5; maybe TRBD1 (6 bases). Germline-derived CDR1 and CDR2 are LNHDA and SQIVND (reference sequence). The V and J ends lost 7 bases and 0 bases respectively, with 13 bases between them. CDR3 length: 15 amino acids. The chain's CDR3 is CASISDSNSNQPQHF. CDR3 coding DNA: TGTGCCAGTATTTCGGACAGCAATAGCAATCAGCCCCAGCATTTT. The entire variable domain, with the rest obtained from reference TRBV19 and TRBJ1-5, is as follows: DGGITQSPKYLFRKEGQNVTLSCEQNLNHDAMYWYRQDPGQGLRLIYYSQIVNDFQKGDIAEGYSVSREKKESFPLTVTSAQKNPTAFYLCASISDSNSNQPQHFGDGTRLSIL.

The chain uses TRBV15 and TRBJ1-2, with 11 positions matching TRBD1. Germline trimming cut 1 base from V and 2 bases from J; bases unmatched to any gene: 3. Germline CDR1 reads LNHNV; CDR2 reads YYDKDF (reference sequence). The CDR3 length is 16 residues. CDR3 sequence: CATSRGGTGGNYGYTF. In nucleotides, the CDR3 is TGTGCCACCAGCAGAGGTGGGACAGGGGGAAACTATGGCTACACCTTC. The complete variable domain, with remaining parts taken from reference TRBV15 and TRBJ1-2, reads DAMVIQNPRYQVTQFGKPVTLSCSQTLNHNVMYWYQQKSSQAPKLLFHYYDKDFNNEADTPDNFQSRRPNTSFCFLDIRSPGLGDTAMYLCATSRGGTGGNYGYTFGSGTRLTVV.

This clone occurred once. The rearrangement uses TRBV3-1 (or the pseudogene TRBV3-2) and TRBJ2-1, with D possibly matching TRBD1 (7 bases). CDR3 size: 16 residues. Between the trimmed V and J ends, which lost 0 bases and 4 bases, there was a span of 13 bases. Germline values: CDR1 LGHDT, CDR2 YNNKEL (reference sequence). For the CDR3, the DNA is TGTGCCAGCAGCCAAGATCAGGGGGGAGGTTACAATGAGCAGTTCTTC. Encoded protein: CASSQDQGGGYNEQFF.

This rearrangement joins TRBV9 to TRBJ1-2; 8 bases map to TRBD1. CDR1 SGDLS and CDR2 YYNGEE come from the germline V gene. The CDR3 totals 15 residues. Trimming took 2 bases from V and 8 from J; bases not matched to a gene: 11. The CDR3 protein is CASSVGQGATIGYTF. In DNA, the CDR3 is TGTGCCAGCAGCGTCGGACAGGGAGCCACTATCGGCTACACCTTC.

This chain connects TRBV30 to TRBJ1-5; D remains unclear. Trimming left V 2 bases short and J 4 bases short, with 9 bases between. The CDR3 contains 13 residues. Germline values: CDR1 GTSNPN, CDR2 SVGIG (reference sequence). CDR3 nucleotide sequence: TGTGCCTGGAGTATAGGGAGTAATCAGCCCCAGCATTTT. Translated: CAWSIGSNQPQHF.

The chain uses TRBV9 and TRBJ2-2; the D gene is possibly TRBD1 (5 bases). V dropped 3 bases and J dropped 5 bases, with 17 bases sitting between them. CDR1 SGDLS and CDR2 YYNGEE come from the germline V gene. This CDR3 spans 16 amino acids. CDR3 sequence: CASSGGQRVVTGELFF. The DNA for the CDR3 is TGTGCCAGCAGCGGAGGACAAAGGGTTGTTACCGGGGAGCTGTTTTTT.

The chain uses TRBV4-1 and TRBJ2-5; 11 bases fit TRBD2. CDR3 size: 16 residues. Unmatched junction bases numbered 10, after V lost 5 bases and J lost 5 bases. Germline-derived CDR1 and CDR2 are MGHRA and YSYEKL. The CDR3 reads CASSVDSGGAGETQYF. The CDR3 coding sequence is TGCGCCAGCAGCGTGGATAGCGGGGGGGCCGGGGAGACCCAGTACTTC.

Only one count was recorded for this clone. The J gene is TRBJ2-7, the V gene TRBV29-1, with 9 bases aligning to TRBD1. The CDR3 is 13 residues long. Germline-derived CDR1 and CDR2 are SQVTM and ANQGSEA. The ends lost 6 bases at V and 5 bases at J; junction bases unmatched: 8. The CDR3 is CSVSRDRDHEQYF. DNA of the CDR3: TGCAGCGTGTCCCGGGACAGGGACCACGAGCAGTACTTC.